The sequence of this T cell receptor beta chain was determined in a study of cytomegalovirus exposure and HLA in healthy donors. This CDR3 comprises 16 residues. The germline gives CDR1 SEHNR, CDR2 FQNEAQ (reference sequence). Both 60 Vbeta primers and 13 Jbeta primers went into the PCR. Libraries were prepared by immunoSEQ multiplex PCR; TCRdb keeps only in-frame clonotypes and omits some of them. Here the sample spans 150,000 to 160,000 clones, 70% to 85% being singletons. Each of the donors was a healthy bone marrow donor. General study results and limits: The study reported that TCR beta sequences accurately predicted HLA-A and HLA-B alleles in most subjects. CMV serostatus stood as the only immune exposure information on hand. The study recorded 164 TCR beta chains that were cytomegalovirus-associated.

On this clone: Its antigen is unidentified. Relative to the germline gene, one junction end is altered; a read error may explain this.

The sequence was obtained from a woman in her forties or fifties in good health and CMV-seropositive. The sequenced material came from PBMCs. The chain has TRBV7-9 and TRBJ1-3; a possible D gene is TRBD1 (5 bases). CDR3 protein: CSSSLASGGSGNTIYF. The CDR3 DNA reads as TGTTCCAGCAGCTTAGCGTCGGGGGGCTCTGGAAACACCATATATTTT.